The 22 T cell receptor beta chains reported below all come from one sample, sequenced in a study of siplizumab effects on memory and regulatory T cells. The method was immunoSEQ multiplex PCR; TCRdb's version includes in-frame clones alone and lacks a portion of them. The top ten hold 1% to 1.5% of the sample, which has more than 85,000 clones, roughly 92% seen once. Sequences were obtained from CD4+ T cells sorted from blood. These receptors came from a human donor in good health.

V gene TRBV5-1 combines with J gene TRBJ1-1; 9 bases align to TRBD1. Trimming took 0 bases from V and 4 from J; bases not matched to a gene: 4. Per germline, CDR1 SGHRS and CDR2 YFSETQ. The CDR3 covers 15 residues. The CDR3 protein is CASSLDTGGFTEAFF. The CDR3 nucleotides read TGCGCCAGCAGCTTGGACACAGGGGGCTTCACTGAAGCTTTCTTT.

This sequence joins TRBV9 and TRBJ2-2; perhaps TRBD2 as D (5 bases). The germline gives CDR1 SGDLS, CDR2 YYNGEE. The CDR3 sequence is 14 residues long. Trimming took off 4 bases at V and 5 bases at J, with 12 bases between the two ends. The CDR3 DNA reads TGTGCCAGCAGCCCTCAGACTAATACCGGGGAGCTGTTTTTT. As protein: CASSPQTNTGELFF. The full variable domain, its missing parts supplied by reference TRBV9 and TRBJ2-2, is DSGVTQTPKHLITATGQRVTLRCSPRSGDLSVYWYQQSLDQGLQFLIQYYNGEERAKGNILERFSAQQFPDLHSELNLSSLELGDSALYFCASSPQTNTGELFFGEGSRLTVL.

A single count supports this clone. The chain joins TRBV10-3 to TRBJ2-7; possibly TRBD1 or TRBD2 for D (5 bases each). The V and J ends lost 4 bases and 6 bases respectively, with 16 bases between them. CDR1 is ENHRY and CDR2 is SYGVKD in the germline V gene. The CDR3 is made up of 14 amino acids. In nucleotides, the CDR3 is TGTGCCATCAGTGGAGTAAGGGGAGCCGGCGAGCAGTACTTC. Translating gives CAISGVRGAGEQYF.

The chain uses TRBV9 and TRBJ1-1; TRBD1 is a possible D gene (6 bases). There are 14 residues in the CDR3. V gave up 3 bases and J gave up 8 bases, with 17 bases separating them. Germline V CDR1 and CDR2: SGDLS, YYNGEE. CDR3 coding DNA: TGTGCCAGCAGCGCACCGGCGACAGGAGCCGAAGCTTTCTTT. It yields the protein CASSAPATGAEAFF. Full variable domain (outside the CDR3, taken from reference TRBV9 and TRBJ1-1): DSGVTQTPKHLITATGQRVTLRCSPRSGDLSVYWYQQSLDQGLQFLIQYYNGEERAKGNILERFSAQQFPDLHSELNLSSLELGDSALYFCASSAPATGAEAFFGQGTRLTVV.

The V and J genes are TRBV2 and TRBJ1-2, with D perhaps matching TRBD1 (5 bases). The CDR3 totals 11 residues. Trimming removed 10 bases at V and 8 bases at J, with 14 bases between. In germline, CDR1 is SNHLY, CDR2 FYNNEI. In DNA, the CDR3 is TGTGCCACCGGACGGGGGGACGGCTACACCTTC. Amino acid sequence: CATGRGDGYTF.

The chain has TRBV7-6 and TRBJ2-4; D possibly corresponds to TRBD2 (6 bases). V dropped 6 bases and J dropped 1 base, with 16 bases sitting between them. The CDR3 has 16 amino acids. Germline V gives CDR1 SGHVS, CDR2 FNYEAQ. DNA of the CDR3: TGTGCCAGCAGTCTTAGGGGACGGGGGGCCAAAAACATTCAGTACTTC. Amino acid sequence: CASSLRGRGAKNIQYF.

As to this clone: The sample contains more than one DNA sequence encoding this CDR3. This chain connects TRBV11-3 to TRBJ2-5, with D perhaps matching TRBD1 or TRBD2 (6 bases each). The V gene lost 5 bases and the J gene lost 2 bases, with 12 bases spanning the gap. CDR3 size: 14 residues. Per germline, CDR1 SGHNT and CDR2 YENEEA. CDR3 DNA: TGTGCCAGCAGCCTGGGGGGCTCGCAAGAGACCCAGTACTTC. This codes for CASSLGGSQETQYF.

The chain combines TRBV27 with TRBJ1-4, with 8 bases identical to TRBD1. Germline-derived CDR1 and CDR2 are MNHEY and SMNVEV (reference sequence). V was pared by 6 bases and J by 5 bases, with 8 bases of the junction left unmatched. This CDR3 contains 15 residues. For the CDR3, the DNA is TGTGCCAGCAGACCCGGACAGGGAGGGAATGAAAAACTGTTTTTT. It is translated as CASRPGQGGNEKLFF.

V usage is TRBV19 and J usage is TRBJ2-5; D ambiguous. Trimming stripped 9 bases from V and 1 base from J, with 9 bases between. The germline CDR1 and CDR2 sequences are LNHDA and SQIVND (reference sequence). The CDR3 has 12 amino acids. CDR3 bases: TGTGCCAGCAGCAGGTCCCAAGAGACCCAGTACTTC. It translates to CASSRSQETQYF.

The chain joins TRBV27 to TRBJ1-1; D gene ambiguous. Trimming shortened V by 0 bases and J by 1 base, and 9 bases separated the two germline ends. This CDR3 contains 15 residues. Germline CDR1 and CDR2: MNHEY and SMNVEV (reference sequence). CDR3 in amino acids: CASSLSSVGNTEAFF. The CDR3 DNA is TGTGCCAGCAGTTTATCTAGTGTAGGGAACACTGAAGCTTTCTTT.

This chain links TRBV19 with TRBJ1-1, with D possibly TRBD1 on 6 matching bases. Between the trimmed V and J ends, which lost 4 bases and 3 bases, there was a span of 12 bases. The CDR3 is made up of 14 amino acids. The germline CDR1 and CDR2 sequences are LNHDA and SQIVND (reference sequence). CDR3 region: CASSRQARDTEAFF. The CDR3 nucleotides are TGTGCCAGTAGTAGACAGGCAAGGGACACTGAAGCTTTCTTT.

This clone is a singleton in its sample. The chain employs TRBV19 and TRBJ2-1; weak D call: TRBD2 (6 bases). Germline assignment: CDR1 LNHDA and CDR2 SQIVND (reference sequence). V dropped 1 base and J dropped 0 bases, with 10 bases sitting between them. There are 16 residues in the CDR3. The CDR3 protein is CASSIVGGSSYNEQFF. In DNA form, the CDR3 reads TGTGCCAGTAGTATAGTTGGGGGGAGCTCCTACAATGAGCAGTTCTTC.

The V call is TRBV10-3, the J call TRBJ1-1; D ambiguous. V dropped 4 bases and J dropped 2 bases, with 8 bases sitting between them. Germline V gives CDR1 ENHRY, CDR2 SYGVKD. This CDR3 region has 13 residues. CDR3 in DNA: TGTGCCATCAGTGGCGGGAGTAACACTGAAGCTTTCTTT. Protein sequence: CAISGGSNTEAFF.

The genes are TRBV27 and TRBJ2-1, with 9 bases identical to TRBD1. Germline lookup yields CDR1 MNHEY and CDR2 SMNVEV (reference sequence). CDR3 size: 15 residues. Trimming cost V 1 base and J 7 bases; bases outside gene matches: 5. In nucleotides, the CDR3 is TGTGCCAGCAGTTTATACAGGGGGCTAAGGAATGAGCAGTTCTTC. Amino acids: CASSLYRGLRNEQFF.

The gene calls are TRBV12-5 and TRBJ1-2; D is ambiguous. Per the germline V gene, CDR1 is LGHNT and CDR2 is FRNRAP. Between the trimmed V and J ends, which lost 0 bases and 0 bases, there was a span of 14 bases. CDR3 size: 17 residues. The CDR3 DNA follows: TGTGCTAGTGGTTTGGTAGTTTCAAGGGCTACTAACTATGGCTACACCTTC. It translates to CASGLVVSRATNYGYTF.

This clone turned up a few times. The V and J genes are TRBV23-1 and TRBJ2-5; TRBD2 agrees at 10 bases. TRBV23-1 is filed as an ORF, its function uncertain. The CDR3 is made up of 17 amino acids. The J segment lost 5 bases and the V segment lost 3 bases, leaving 12 bases of the junction unmatched. The chain's CDR3 is CASSHLWERGGRETQYF. The CDR3 DNA follows: TGCGCCAGCAGTCATCTCTGGGAGCGGGGGGGCCGGGAGACCCAGTACTTC.

This sequence joins TRBV6-5 and TRBJ1-2; D gene ambiguous. This CDR3 has 13 residues. V lost 0 bases, J lost 5 bases, and 7 bases lay in between. The germline V gene encodes CDR1 MNHEY and CDR2 SVGAGI. The CDR3 reads CASSYSSEYGYTF. For the CDR3, the DNA is TGTGCCAGCAGTTACTCGTCGGAGTATGGCTACACCTTC.

V is TRBV5-1 and J is TRBJ2-3; TRBD2 matches at 14 bases. The CDR3 extends over 16 amino acids. V lost 4 bases to trimming and J lost 6 bases; unmatched junction nucleotides: 7. In germline, CDR1 is SGHRS, CDR2 YFSETQ. The CDR3 DNA is TGCGCCAGCAGCCCGGGACTAGCGGGGGCGGGGGATACGCAGTATTTT. Amino acid sequence: CASSPGLAGAGDTQYF.

The chain employs TRBV6-6 and TRBJ1-5; perhaps TRBD1 as D (6 bases). The CDR3 has 15 amino acids. CDR1 and CDR2 from the germline V gene are MNHNY and SVGAGI (reference sequence). V was pared by 6 bases and J by 4 bases, with 16 bases between. The CDR3 sequence is CASSESRGWNQPQHF. In DNA form, the CDR3 reads TGTGCCAGCAGCGAAAGTAGGGGGTGGAATCAGCCCCAGCATTTT.

This sequence joins TRBV7-9 and TRBJ1-4; D perhaps matches TRBD1 (5 bases). From germline, CDR1 is SEHNR and CDR2 FQNEAQ (reference sequence). This CDR3 is 15 amino acids long. Trimming took off 3 bases at V and 0 bases at J, with 8 bases between the two ends. The CDR3 DNA reads TGTGCCAGCAGCTTCCAGGGTGCAACTAATGAAAAACTGTTTTTT. Residues: CASSFQGATNEKLFF.

The genes are TRBV10-3 and TRBJ1-5; D is uncertain. Germline V lookup: CDR1 ENHRY, CDR2 SYGVKD. This CDR3 contains 14 residues. V was clipped by 5 bases and J by 1 base, with 9 bases between them. The chain's CDR3 is CAISTDKSNQPQHF. CDR3 nucleotide sequence: TGTGCCATCAGTACAGACAAAAGCAATCAGCCCCAGCATTTT.

The chain couples TRBV2 to TRBJ1-5; a weak D match, TRBD1 (5 bases). The germline V gene encodes CDR1 SNHLY and CDR2 FYNNEI. The CDR3 spans 15 residues. The V end lost 11 bases, the J end lost 1 base, and 18 bases lay between the germline ends. For the CDR3, the DNA is TGTGCCGGATCGGGTGGGAGGGGAAGCAATCAGCCCCAGCATTTT. This gives the protein CAGSGGRGSNQPQHF.